This T cell receptor (beta chain) was profiled in a study of cytomegalovirus exposure and HLA in healthy donors. PCR was performed using 60 Vbeta and 13 Jbeta primers. The repertoire was sequenced with immunoSEQ multiplex PCR; TCRdb's copy has only in-frame clones and lacks some. The table has some 120,000 clones, about four fifths seen once; the top ten hold 1.5%. This CDR3 is built from 13 residues. The V gene's germline CDR1 is ENHRY and CDR2 SYGVKD. Deletions cut 10 bases from V and 6 bases from J, with 16 bases between. Sequenced sample: PBMCs. The TCR originated in a woman aged 18 to 35 in good health and CMV-seronegative. V and J are TRBV10-3 and TRBJ1-5, with D possibly being TRBD1 (5 bases). The CDR3 sequence: CATKVEGPQPQHF. The CDR3 coding sequence is TGTGCCACCAAGGTGGAGGGACCTCAGCCCCAGCATTTT.